The present entry profiles one TCR beta chain with its context. Antigen specificity is unknown. These data belong to a study of T cell repertoires in ileal Crohn's disease. Overall study: At surgery, under 40% of patients smoked, with median disease duration roughly 7.2 years. Study-wide findings and caveats: Mucosal expansions were suggested to be mainly CD8 T cells. Within the first postoperative year, endoscopy came at median around 7 months.

TCRB immunosequencing input was around 460 nanograms of biopsy DNA per sample. Data came from immunoSEQ multiplex PCR; TCRdb stores just in-frame clones and leaves some out. The profile shows more than 50,000 clones, around nine tenths of them singletons. Time point noted: neoterminal ileum biopsy at postoperative endoscopy, about 6 months after surgery. Sequenced sample: ileal tissue. This receptor was obtained from an adult with Crohn's disease.

CDR3 in amino acids: CASSVSGGTGGAQYF. CDR3 sequence (DNA): TGTGCCAGCAGTGTAAGCGGGGGCACCGGCGGTGCGCAGTATTTT. V and J are TRBV27 and TRBJ2-3; 8 nucleotides line up with TRBD2. Germline assignment: CDR1 MNHEY and CDR2 SMNVEV (reference sequence). The CDR3 extends over 15 amino acids. Trimming removed 5 bases from V and 10 bases from J; junction bases left unmatched: 14.